The sample holds a few counts of the clone carrying this T cell receptor beta chain. Its target is unknown. Sorting that relied on CD45RO/CCR7/CD25/CD127/CD95/CD27 yielded CD4+ naive, central memory, regulatory and stem cell-like memory cells. Populations obtained by sorting all exceeded 98% purity. This sample stems from a study of beta chain features in type 1 diabetes. Overall study findings and caveats: Within each of all four CD4+ subsets, Type 1 diabetes patients had TCRB CDR3s that were moderately but significantly shorter.

This CDR3 comprises 15 residues. With V trimmed by 2 bases and J by 2 bases, 3 bases remained unmatched. Germline CDR1 reads SEHNR; CDR2 reads FQNEAQ (reference sequence). Isolated RNA was reverse transcribed in full, so expressed TCRB transcripts were sequenced. Profiling relied on immunoSEQ multiplex PCR, and the TCRdb table lists in-frame clones only, not all of them. The data show over 100,000 clones, with 16% seen just once and less than 3% held by the top ten. Sequenced material: central memory CD4+ T cells from blood. This TCR was recovered from a young man with type 1 diabetes. The chain employs TRBV7-9 and TRBJ2-1; 7 bases map to TRBD1. CDR3: CASSLTQGAYNEQFF. CDR3 nucleotide sequence: TGTGCCAGCAGCTTAACGCAGGGGGCCTACAATGAGCAGTTCTTC.